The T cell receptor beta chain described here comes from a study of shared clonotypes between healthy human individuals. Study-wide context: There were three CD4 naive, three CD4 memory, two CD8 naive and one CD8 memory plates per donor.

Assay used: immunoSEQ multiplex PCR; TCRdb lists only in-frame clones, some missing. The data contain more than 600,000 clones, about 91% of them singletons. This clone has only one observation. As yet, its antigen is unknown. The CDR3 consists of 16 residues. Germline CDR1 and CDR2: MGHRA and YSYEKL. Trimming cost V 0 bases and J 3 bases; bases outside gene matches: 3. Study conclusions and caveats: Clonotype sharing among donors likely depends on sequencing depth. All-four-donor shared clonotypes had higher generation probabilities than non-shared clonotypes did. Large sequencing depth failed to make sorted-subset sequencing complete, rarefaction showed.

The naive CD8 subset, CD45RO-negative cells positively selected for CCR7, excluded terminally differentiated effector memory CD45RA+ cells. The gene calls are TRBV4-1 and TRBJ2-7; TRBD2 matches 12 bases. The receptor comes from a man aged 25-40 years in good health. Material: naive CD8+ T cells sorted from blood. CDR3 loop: CASSQEMTSGSYEQYF. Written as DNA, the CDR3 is TGCGCCAGCAGCCAAGAGATGACTAGCGGGAGCTACGAGCAGTACTTC.